These T cell receptor beta chains were read from a single sample in a study of T cell changes during pregnancy in multiple sclerosis. The data were produced by immunoSEQ multiplex PCR, yet TCRdb's version contains in-frame clones alone and is incomplete. Of roughly 93,000 clones listed, around 92% are singletons. Sample: peripheral blood, taken after pregnancy. The receptor set was obtained from a female donor with multiple sclerosis, enrolled in a pregnancy study. Both conserved end residues are part of each CDR3. The D gene is left open where the match is weak. Some rows mark clone size as missing; the rest say once, few, many or name a class of expanded clone.

d_call,v_call,clone_size,j_call,cdr3_nt,cdr3_aa
TRBD1,TRBV2,-,TRBJ2-3,TGTGCCAGCAGGATTGGGACAGGGGGAGGAGATACGCAGTATTTT,CASRIGTGGGDTQYF
-,TRBV29-1,-,TRBJ1-5,TGCAGCGCCATCCTACACCCCGGGAATCAGCCCCAGCATTTT,CSAILHPGNQPQHF
-,TRBV27,-,TRBJ2-3,TGTGCCAGCACTACAGGGTCTCGCACAGATACGCAGTATTTT,CASTTGSRTDTQYF
TRBD1,TRBV30,-,TRBJ2-7,TGTGCCTGGAGTGTAGGACAGGGGGCGTACGAGCAGTACTTC,CAWSVGQGAYEQYF
-,TRBV7-9,-,TRBJ1-5,TGTGCCAGCAGCGGCACAGGTCAGCCCCAGCATTTT,CASSGTGQPQHF
TRBD2,TRBV6-5,-,TRBJ2-1,TGTGCCAGCAGTTCGGCTAGCGGGAGGTCCTACAATGAGCAGTTCTTC,CASSSASGRSYNEQFF
-,TRBV7-3,-,TRBJ2-5,TGTGCCAGCAGCTTAAATCCGACTGGCCAAGAGACCCAGTACTTC,CASSLNPTGQETQYF
TRBD2,TRBV5-1,-,TRBJ2-1,TGCGCCAGCACTAACCCTCCCGGGGGGCGAGTGGCTAGCGGGGGCAATGAGCAGTTCTTC,CASTNPPGGRVASGGNEQFF
TRBD2,TRBV27,-,TRBJ2-5,TGTGCCAGCAGTTCGGTACAAAGGGGGACTAGTCGCGAGACCCAGTACTTC,CASSSVQRGTSRETQYF
TRBD1,TRBV30,-,TRBJ2-7,TGTGCCTGTAGGAAGACAGGGGTTAAGGACGAGCAGTACTTC,CACRKTGVKDEQYF
-,TRBV6-5,-,TRBJ2-3,TGTGCCAGCAGTTCCCTTCTACTGTCTAGCACAGATACGCAGTATTTT,CASSSLLLSSTDTQYF
-,TRBV6-5,-,TRBJ1-5,TGTGCCAGCAGACCTCAGGGTGGCAATCAGCCCCAGCATTTT,CASRPQGGNQPQHF
-,TRBV9,-,TRBJ1-2,TGTGCCAGCAGCGTAGCTGCAGGGAACTATGGCTACACCTTC,CASSVAAGNYGYTF
-,TRBV20-1,-,TRBJ1-1,TGCAGTGCTGGGAGGAACACTGAAGCTTTCTTT,CSAGRNTEAFF
-,TRBV19,-,TRBJ2-6,TGTGCCAGTAGCGAACCGCTGGCGGGGGGGGCCAACGTCCTGACTTTC,CASSEPLAGGANVLTF
-,TRBV14,once,TRBJ1-1,TGTGCCAGCAGCTTCAATCCACAGGGAGTCACTGAAGCTTTCTTT,CASSFNPQGVTEAFF
TRBD1,TRBV30,-,TRBJ2-6,TGTGCCTGGGCAACAGGGGCTGGGGCCAACGTCCTGACTTTC,CAWATGAGANVLTF
TRBD1,TRBV5-6,-,TRBJ2-2,TGTGCCAGCAGCTTTCGGGACAGTCCTTGGGGGGAGCTGTTTTTT,CASSFRDSPWGELFF
-,TRBV6-5,-,TRBJ2-2,TGTGCCAGCAGTTACGGGCCCGCTAGCCCCGGGGAGCTGTTTTTT,CASSYGPASPGELFF
TRBD2,TRBV25-1,-,TRBJ2-3,TGTGCCAGCAGTGAATACTACGGGAGGGACGCAGATACGCAGTATTTT,CASSEYYGRDADTQYF
-,TRBV29-1,-,TRBJ1-2,TGCAGCGTTGTCGGGGGTAGCGACTATGGCTACACCTTC,CSVVGGSDYGYTF
-,TRBV4-2,-,TRBJ1-4,TGTGCCAGCAGCCAAGAGGGACTAGTTAATGAAAAACTGTTTTTT,CASSQEGLVNEKLFF